Included here is one T cell receptor (beta chain) sequence, with context. No antigen is known for it. One junction end disagrees with the germline gene, perhaps due to a read error. Through a sample-barcoded 5' primer and a J-beta primer mix, a second PCR was run for about 6 to 11 cycles. Individual samples furnished no less than 2.5 million CDR3-containing paired-end reads apiece. Via MiXCR, TCRdb re-called the 5' RACE reads, giving one row per CDR3 protein. Of a few hundred thousand distinct CDR3 sequences in the sample, about 29% are singletons; the top ten hold 3% to 4%. The CDR3 contains 15 residues. Germline V gene sequence: CDR1 KGHSH, CDR2 LQKENI. The sample originates from a study of blood T cells in healthy people across ages. Across the study: About one barcoded beta molecule per two T cells was the capture yield of template switching.

General study results and limits: Among long-lived donors, naive CD4+ cells were more numerous and diversity higher than in aged donors.

Separately, the same data were catalogued under a study of T cells of mothers and their children. That source adds: Similar thymic selection effects on TCR recombination output appear in pairs, both related and unrelated.

The source is a boy under 10 years old in good health. Sequencing was performed on blood. The chain carries TRBV18 and TRBJ2-5, with 8 bases that match TRBD2. The CDR3 coding sequence is TGTGCTAGCTCACCGGTACTAGCGGCCCAAGAGACCCAGCACTTC. As protein: CASSPVLAAQETQHF.